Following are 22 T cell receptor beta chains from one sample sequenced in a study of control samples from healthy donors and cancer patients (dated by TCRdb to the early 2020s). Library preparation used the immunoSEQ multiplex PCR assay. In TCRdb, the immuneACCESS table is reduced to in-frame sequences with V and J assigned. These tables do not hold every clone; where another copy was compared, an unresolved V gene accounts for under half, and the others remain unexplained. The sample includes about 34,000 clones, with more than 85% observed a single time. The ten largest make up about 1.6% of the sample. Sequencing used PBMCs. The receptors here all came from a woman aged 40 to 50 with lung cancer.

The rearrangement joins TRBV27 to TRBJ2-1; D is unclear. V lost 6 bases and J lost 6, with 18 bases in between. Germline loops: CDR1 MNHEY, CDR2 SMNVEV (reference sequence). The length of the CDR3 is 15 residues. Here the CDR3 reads CASSPRRKASNEQFF. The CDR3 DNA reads TGTGCCAGCAGCCCCCGGCGGAAAGCTTCCAATGAGCAGTTCTTC.

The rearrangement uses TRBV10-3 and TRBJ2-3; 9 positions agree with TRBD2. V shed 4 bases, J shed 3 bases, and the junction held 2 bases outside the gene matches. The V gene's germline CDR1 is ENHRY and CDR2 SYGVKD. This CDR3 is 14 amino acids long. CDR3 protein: CAISASGETDTQYF. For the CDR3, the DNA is TGTGCCATCAGTGCTAGCGGGGAGACAGATACGCAGTATTTT.

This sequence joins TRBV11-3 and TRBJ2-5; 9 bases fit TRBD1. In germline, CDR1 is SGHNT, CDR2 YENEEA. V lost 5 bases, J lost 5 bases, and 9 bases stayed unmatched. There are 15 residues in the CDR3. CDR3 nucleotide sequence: TGTGCCAGCAGCCCCCGGACAGGGGAAACGGAGACCCAGTACTTC. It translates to CASSPRTGETETQYF. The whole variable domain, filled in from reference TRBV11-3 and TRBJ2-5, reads EAGVVQSPRYKIIEKKQPVAFWCNPISGHNTLYWYLQNLGQGPELLIRYENEEAVDDSQLPKDRFSAERLKGVDSTLKIQPAELGDSAVYLCASSPRTGETETQYFGPGTRLLVL.

Here the CDR3 DNA reads TGTGCCAGCAGACGGGACAGCTCGAACACCGGGGAGCTGTTTTTT. This gives the protein CASRRDSSNTGELFF. The J gene is TRBJ2-2, the V gene TRBV7-6, with TRBD1 matching 7 bases. The V segment lost 6 bases and the J segment 0 bases; nucleotides outside the gene matches: 4. Germline values: CDR1 SGHVS, CDR2 FNYEAQ. The CDR3 runs to 15 residues.

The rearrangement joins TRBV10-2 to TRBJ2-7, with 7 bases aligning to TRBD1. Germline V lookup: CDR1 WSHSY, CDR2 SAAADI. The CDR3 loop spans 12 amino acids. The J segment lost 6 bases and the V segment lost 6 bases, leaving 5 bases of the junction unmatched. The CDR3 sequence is CASRQGPREQYF. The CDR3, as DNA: TGCGCCAGCAGACAGGGGCCGCGCGAGCAGTACTTC.

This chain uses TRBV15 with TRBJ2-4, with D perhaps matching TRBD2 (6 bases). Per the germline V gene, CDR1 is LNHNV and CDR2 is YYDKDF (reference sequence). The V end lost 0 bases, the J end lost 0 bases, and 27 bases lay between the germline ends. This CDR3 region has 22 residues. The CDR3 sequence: CATSRDRIFGGPTQLAKNIQYF. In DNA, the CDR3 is TGTGCCACCAGCAGAGATCGAATCTTCGGGGGTCCAACTCAGTTAGCCAAAAACATTCAGTACTTC.

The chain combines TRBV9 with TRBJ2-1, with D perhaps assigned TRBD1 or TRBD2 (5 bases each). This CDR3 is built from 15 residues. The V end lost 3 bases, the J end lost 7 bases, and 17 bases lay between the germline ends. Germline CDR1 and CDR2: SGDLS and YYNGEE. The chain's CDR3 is CASSAGRNERNEQFF. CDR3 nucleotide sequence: TGTGCCAGCAGCGCGGGACGGAACGAACGAAATGAGCAGTTCTTC.

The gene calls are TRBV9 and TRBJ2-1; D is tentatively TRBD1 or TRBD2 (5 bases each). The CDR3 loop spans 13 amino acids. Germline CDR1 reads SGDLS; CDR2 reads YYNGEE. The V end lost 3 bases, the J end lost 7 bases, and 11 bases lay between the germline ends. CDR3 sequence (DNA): TGTGCCAGCAGCGAGGGGCGGGTGAATGAGCAGTTCTTC. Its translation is CASSEGRVNEQFF.

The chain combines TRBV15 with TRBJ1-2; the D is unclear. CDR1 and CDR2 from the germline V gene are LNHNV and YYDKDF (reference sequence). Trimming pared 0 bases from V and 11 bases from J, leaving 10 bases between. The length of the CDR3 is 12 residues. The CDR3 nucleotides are TGTGCCACCAGCAGAGATACCGGATATTACACCTTC. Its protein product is CATSRDTGYYTF.

In nucleotides, the CDR3 is TGTGCCAGCACTCGAGAGGGACGGAATTATGGCTACACCTTC. This encodes CASTREGRNYGYTF. This chain uses TRBV7-8 with TRBJ1-2; D is perhaps TRBD1 (5 bases). Trimming removed 7 bases from V and 5 bases from J, with 17 bases in between. The CDR3 loop spans 14 amino acids. In germline, CDR1 is SGHVS, CDR2 FQNEAQ.

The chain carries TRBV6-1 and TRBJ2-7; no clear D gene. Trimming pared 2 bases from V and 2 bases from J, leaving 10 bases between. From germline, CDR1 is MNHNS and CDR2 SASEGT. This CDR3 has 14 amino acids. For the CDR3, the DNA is TGTGCCAGCAGTGAACATTACGGAACCTACGAGCAGTACTTC. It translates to CASSEHYGTYEQYF.

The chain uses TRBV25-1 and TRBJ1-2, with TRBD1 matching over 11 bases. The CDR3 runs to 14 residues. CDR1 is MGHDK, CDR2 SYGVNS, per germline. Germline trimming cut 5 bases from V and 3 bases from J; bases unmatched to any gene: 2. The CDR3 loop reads CASSTGQGDYGYTF. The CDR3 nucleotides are TGTGCCAGCAGTACGGGACAGGGGGACTATGGCTACACCTTC.

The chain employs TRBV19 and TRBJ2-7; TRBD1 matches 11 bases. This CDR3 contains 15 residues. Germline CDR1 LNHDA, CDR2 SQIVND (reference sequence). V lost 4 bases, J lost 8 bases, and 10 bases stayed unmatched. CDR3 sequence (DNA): TGTGCCAGTAGTACCCCGGGACAGGGGGGGCTCAAGCAGTACTTC. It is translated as CASSTPGQGGLKQYF. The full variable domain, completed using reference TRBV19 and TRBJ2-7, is DGGITQSPKYLFRKEGQNVTLSCEQNLNHDAMYWYRQDPGQGLRLIYYSQIVNDFQKGDIAEGYSVSREKKESFPLTVTSAQKNPTAFYLCASSTPGQGGLKQYFGPGTRLTVT.

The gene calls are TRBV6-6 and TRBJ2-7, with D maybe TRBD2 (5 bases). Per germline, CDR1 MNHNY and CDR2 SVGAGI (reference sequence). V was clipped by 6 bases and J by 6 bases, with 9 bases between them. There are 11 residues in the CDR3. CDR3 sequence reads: CASRDSSEQYF. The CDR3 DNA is TGTGCCAGCAGGGACTCCAGCGAGCAGTACTTC.

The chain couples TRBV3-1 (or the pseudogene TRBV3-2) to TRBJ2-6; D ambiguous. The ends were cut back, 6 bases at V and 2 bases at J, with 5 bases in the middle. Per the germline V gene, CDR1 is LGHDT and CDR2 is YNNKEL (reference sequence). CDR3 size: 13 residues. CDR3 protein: CASSPPGANVLTF. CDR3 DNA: TGTGCCAGCAGTCCCCCTGGGGCCAACGTCCTGACTTTC.

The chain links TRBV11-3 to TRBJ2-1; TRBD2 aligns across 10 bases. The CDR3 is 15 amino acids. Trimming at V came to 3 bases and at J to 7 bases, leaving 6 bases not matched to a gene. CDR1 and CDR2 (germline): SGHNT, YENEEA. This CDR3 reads CASSFLAGGENEQFF. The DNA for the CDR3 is TGTGCCAGCAGCTTTTTAGCGGGGGGTGAAAATGAGCAGTTCTTC. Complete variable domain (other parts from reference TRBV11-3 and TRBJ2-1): EAGVVQSPRYKIIEKKQPVAFWCNPISGHNTLYWYLQNLGQGPELLIRYENEEAVDDSQLPKDRFSAERLKGVDSTLKIQPAELGDSAVYLCASSFLAGGENEQFFGPGTRLTVL.

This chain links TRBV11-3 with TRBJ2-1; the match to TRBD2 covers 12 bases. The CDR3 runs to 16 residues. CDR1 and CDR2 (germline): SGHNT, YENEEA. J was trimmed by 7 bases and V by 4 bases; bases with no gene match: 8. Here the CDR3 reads CASSSLRGLAGNEQFF. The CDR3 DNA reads TGTGCCAGCAGCTCACTGCGGGGACTAGCGGGTAATGAGCAGTTCTTC. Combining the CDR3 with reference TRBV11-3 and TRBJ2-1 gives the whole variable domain EAGVVQSPRYKIIEKKQPVAFWCNPISGHNTLYWYLQNLGQGPELLIRYENEEAVDDSQLPKDRFSAERLKGVDSTLKIQPAELGDSAVYLCASSSLRGLAGNEQFFGPGTRLTVL.

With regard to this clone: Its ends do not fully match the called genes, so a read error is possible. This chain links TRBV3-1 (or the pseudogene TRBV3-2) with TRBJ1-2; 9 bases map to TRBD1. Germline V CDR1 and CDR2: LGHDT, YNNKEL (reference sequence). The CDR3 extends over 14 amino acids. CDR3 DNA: TGTGCCAGCAGCCAAGGAGGCACAGGGGGCGCGGGGTACTTC. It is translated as CASSQGGTGGAGYF.

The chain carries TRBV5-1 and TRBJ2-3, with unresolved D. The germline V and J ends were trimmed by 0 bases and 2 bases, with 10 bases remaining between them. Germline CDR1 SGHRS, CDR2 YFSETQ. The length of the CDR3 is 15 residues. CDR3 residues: CASSLVSGLTDTQYF. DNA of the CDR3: TGCGCCAGCAGCTTGGTGTCAGGCCTCACAGATACGCAGTATTTT. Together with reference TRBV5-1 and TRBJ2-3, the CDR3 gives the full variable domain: KAGVTQTPRYLIKTRGQQVTLSCSPISGHRSVSWYQQTPGQGLQFLFEYFSETQRNKGNFPGRFSGRQFSNSRSEMNVSTLELGDSALYLCASSLVSGLTDTQYFGPGTRLTVL.

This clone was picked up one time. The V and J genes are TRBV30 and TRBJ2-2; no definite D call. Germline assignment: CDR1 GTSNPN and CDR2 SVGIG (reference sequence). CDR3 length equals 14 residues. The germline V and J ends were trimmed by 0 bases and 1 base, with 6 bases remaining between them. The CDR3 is CAWSVHLNTGELFF. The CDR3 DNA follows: TGTGCCTGGAGTGTACATCTGAACACCGGGGAGCTGTTTTTT. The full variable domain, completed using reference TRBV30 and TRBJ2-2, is SQTIHQWPATLVQPVGSPLSLECTVEGTSNPNLYWYRQAAGRGLQLLFYSVGIGQISSEVPQNLSASRPQDRQFILSSKKLLLSDSGFYLCAWSVHLNTGELFFGEGSRLTVL.

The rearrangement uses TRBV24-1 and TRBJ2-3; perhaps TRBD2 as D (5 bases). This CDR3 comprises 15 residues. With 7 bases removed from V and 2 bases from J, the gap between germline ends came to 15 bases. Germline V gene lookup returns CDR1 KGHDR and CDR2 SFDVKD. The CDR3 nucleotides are TGTGCCACCAGCGAGACTACCTCCTACACAGATACGCAGTATTTT. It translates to CATSETTSYTDTQYF.

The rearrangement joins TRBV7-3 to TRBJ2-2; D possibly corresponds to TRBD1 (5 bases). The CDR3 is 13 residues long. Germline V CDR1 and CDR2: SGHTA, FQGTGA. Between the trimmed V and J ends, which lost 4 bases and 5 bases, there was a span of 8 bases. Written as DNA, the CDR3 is TGTGCCAGCAGCTGGACACCGACCGGGGAGCTGTTTTTT. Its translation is CASSWTPTGELFF. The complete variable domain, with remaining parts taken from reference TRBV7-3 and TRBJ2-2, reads GAGVSQTPSNKVTEKGKYVELRCDPISGHTALYWYRQSLGQGPEFLIYFQGTGAADDSGLPNDRFFAVRPEGSVSTLKIQRTERGDSAVYLCASSWTPTGELFFGEGSRLTVL.